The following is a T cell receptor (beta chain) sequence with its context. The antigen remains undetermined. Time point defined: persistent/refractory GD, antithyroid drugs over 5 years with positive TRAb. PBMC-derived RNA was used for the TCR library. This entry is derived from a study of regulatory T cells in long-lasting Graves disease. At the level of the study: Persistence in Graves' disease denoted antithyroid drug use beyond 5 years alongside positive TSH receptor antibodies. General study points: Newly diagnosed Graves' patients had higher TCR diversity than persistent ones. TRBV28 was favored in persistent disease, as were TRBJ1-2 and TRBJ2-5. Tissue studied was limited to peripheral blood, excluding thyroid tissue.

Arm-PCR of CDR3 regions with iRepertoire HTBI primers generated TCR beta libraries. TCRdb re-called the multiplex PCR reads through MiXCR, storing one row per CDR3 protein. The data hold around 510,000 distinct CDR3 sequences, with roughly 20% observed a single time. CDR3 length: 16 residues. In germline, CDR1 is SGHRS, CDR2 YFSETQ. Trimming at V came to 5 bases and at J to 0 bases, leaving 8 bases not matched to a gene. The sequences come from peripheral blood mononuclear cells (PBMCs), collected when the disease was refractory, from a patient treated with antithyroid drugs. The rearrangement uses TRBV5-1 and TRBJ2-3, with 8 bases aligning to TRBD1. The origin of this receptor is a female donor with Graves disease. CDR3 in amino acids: CASSRDRGLSTDTQYF. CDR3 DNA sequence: TGCGCCAGCAGTCGAGACAGGGGCCTTAGCACAGATACGCAGTATTTT.